Listed below are T cell receptor beta chains from one sample, sequenced in a study of T cells expressing NK-cell markers. TCRdb re-analyzed the 5' RACE reads; it lists each CDR3 protein once, without DNA. The listing contains some 280,000 distinct CDR3 sequences. Specimen: blood T cells: a sorted CD56 or NKG2C T cell subset, CD4+ or CD8+ T cells, or bulk PBMC T cells (not recorded which). The receptor set was obtained from a man aged 18 to 30 in good health. The CDR3 runs from the conserved cysteine through the conserved F or W.

length: 16
J: TRBJ2-3
V: TRBV19
CDR3: CASSSDGSGKTDTQYF

length: 18
J: TRBJ2-6
V: TRBV10-3
CDR3: CAISERRDLGSGANVLTF

length: 17
J: TRBJ2-7
V: TRBV9
CDR3: CASSVDPPSGSLNEQYF

length: 15
J: TRBJ2-1
V: TRBV7-2
CDR3: CASSLSGAFYNEQFF

length: 15
J: TRBJ2-2
V: TRBV27
CDR3: CASSGGPLNTGELFF

length: 15
J: TRBJ2-5
V: TRBV5-1
CDR3: CASTRLPSYRETQYF

length: 13
J: TRBJ2-7
V: TRBV30
CDR3: CAWAGTGVYEQYF

length: 15
J: TRBJ2-5
V: TRBV4-1
CDR3: CASSQNPGEQETQYF

length: 16
J: TRBJ2-1
V: TRBV4-1
CDR3: CASSHGLAGVYNEQFF

length: 14
J: TRBJ2-4
V: TRBV12-3/TRBV12-4
CDR3: CASSWAGTENIQYF

length: 15
J: TRBJ1-5
V: TRBV6-4
CDR3: CATEREIYSNQAQHF

length: 16
J: TRBJ1-1
V: TRBV6-5
CDR3: CASGSGGVGENTEAFF

length: 17
J: TRBJ1-5
V: TRBV18
CDR3: CASSPVRDTQQGQPQHF

length: 14
J: TRBJ1-2
V: TRBV29-1
CDR3: CSVESIRGDYGYTF

length: 15
J: TRBJ2-3
V: TRBV12-3/TRBV12-4
CDR3: CASSFQSTDTDTQYF

length: 15
J: TRBJ2-1
V: TRBV20-1
CDR3: CSASNGGRGVNEQFF

length: 15
J: TRBJ2-7
V: TRBV5-5
CDR3: CASSLTSGAYYEQYF

length: 16
J: TRBJ2-7
V: TRBV5-1
CDR3: CASSADGWARVDEQYF

length: 17
J: TRBJ2-6
V: TRBV20-1
CDR3: CSARDSGLAVGANVLTF

length: 14
J: TRBJ2-2
V: TRBV25-1
CDR3: CASKDGGNTGELFF

length: 14
J: TRBJ1-1
V: TRBV2
CDR3: CASSEVGLNTEAFF

length: 16
J: TRBJ2-3
V: TRBV4-1
CDR3: CASSQEPGRAPDTQYF

length: 14
J: TRBJ2-7
V: TRBV5-1
CDR3: CASSLQGDAYEQYF

length: 15
J: TRBJ2-3
V: TRBV10-3
CDR3: CAISGTGKNTDTQYF

length: 12
J: TRBJ2-5
V: TRBV5-1
CDR3: CASSTNQETQYF

length: 15
J: TRBJ2-1
V: TRBV4-2
CDR3: CASSQEPGLANEQFF

length: 14
J: TRBJ2-2
V: TRBV29-1
CDR3: CSVEEGGMAGELFF

length: 18
J: TRBJ1-6
V: TRBV27
CDR3: CASSFRLRESSYNSPLHF

length: 13
J: TRBJ2-1
V: TRBV25-1
CDR3: CASSEWATNEQFF

length: 15
J: TRBJ2-5
V: TRBV12-3/TRBV12-4
CDR3: CASSSDRVRGETQYF

length: 14
J: TRBJ2-5
V: TRBV20-1
CDR3: CSDPGLAGEETQYF

length: 17
J: TRBJ2-1
V: TRBV10-3
CDR3: CAISESRQASSYNEQFF

length: 16
J: TRBJ2-1
V: TRBV11-2
CDR3: CASSLTTGGVYNEQFF

length: 16
J: TRBJ1-2
V: TRBV12-3/TRBV12-4
CDR3: CASSLLVGPRTYGYTF

length: 16
J: TRBJ2-1
V: TRBV20-1
CDR3: CSASVVQREGYNEQFF

length: 17
J: TRBJ2-5
V: TRBV24-1
CDR3: CATSDLPRGSHQETQYF

length: 13
J: TRBJ2-5
V: TRBV14
CDR3: CASSQAPGETQYF

length: 17
J: TRBJ2-1
V: TRBV7-9
CDR3: CASSLGGAESSYNEQFF

length: 12
J: TRBJ2-7
V: TRBV6-5
CDR3: CASFKGRYEQYF

length: 16
J: TRBJ2-1
V: TRBV4-2
CDR3: CASSPGLAGGYNEQFF

length: 14
J: TRBJ1-1
V: TRBV7-8
CDR3: CASSSRRPNTEAFF

length: 14
J: TRBJ2-3
V: TRBV5-6
CDR3: CASSTSGTRVPQYF

length: 13
J: TRBJ2-2
V: TRBV6-5
CDR3: CASSVKSTGELFF

length: 13
J: TRBJ1-6
V: TRBV20-1
CDR3: CSARSLMGSPLHF